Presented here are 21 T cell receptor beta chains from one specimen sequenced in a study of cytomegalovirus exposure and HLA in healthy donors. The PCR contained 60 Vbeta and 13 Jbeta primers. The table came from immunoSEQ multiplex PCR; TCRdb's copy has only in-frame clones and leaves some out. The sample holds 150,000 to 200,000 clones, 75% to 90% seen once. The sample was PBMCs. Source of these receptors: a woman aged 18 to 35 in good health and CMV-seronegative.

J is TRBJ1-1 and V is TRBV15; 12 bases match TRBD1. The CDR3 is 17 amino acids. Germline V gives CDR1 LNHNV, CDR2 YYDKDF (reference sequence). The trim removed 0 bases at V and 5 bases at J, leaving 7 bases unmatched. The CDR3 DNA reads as TGTGCCACCAGCAGAGAGGGGACAGGGGGCCGGAGGACTGAAGCTTTCTTT. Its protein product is CATSREGTGGRRTEAFF.

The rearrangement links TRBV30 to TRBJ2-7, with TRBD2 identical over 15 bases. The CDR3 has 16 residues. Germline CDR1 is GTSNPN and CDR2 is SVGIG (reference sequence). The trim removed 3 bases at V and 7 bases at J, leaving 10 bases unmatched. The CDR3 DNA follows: TGTGCCTGGAGCCGGGGACTAGCGGGAGGTAGAGGTGAGCAGTACTTC. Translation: CAWSRGLAGGRGEQYF.

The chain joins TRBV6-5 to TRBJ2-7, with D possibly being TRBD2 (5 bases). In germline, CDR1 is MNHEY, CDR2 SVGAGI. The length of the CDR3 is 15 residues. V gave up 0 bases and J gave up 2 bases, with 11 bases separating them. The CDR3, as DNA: TGTGCCAGCAGTTACTCGTTAGCGTACGCCTACGAGCAGTACTTC. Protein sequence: CASSYSLAYAYEQYF.

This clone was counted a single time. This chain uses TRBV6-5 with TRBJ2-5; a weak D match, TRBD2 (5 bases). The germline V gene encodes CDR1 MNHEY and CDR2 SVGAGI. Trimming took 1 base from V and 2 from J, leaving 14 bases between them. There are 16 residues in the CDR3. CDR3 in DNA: TGTGCCAGCAGTTACTGGGCTAGCCCGAATCAAGAGACCCAGTACTTC. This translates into CASSYWASPNQETQYF.

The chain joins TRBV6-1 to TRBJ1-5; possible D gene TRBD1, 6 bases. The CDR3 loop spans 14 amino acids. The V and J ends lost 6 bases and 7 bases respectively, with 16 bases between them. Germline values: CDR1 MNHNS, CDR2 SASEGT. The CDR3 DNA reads TGTGCCAGCAGCCCTCAGGGGATTCGGCAGCCCCAGCATTTT. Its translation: CASSPQGIRQPQHF.

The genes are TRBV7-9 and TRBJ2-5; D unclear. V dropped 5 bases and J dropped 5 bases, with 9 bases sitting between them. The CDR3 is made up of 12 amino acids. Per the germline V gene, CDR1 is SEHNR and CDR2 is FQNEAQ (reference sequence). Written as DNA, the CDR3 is TGTGCCAGCAGCGTCGCAGTGGAGACCCAGTACTTC. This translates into CASSVAVETQYF.

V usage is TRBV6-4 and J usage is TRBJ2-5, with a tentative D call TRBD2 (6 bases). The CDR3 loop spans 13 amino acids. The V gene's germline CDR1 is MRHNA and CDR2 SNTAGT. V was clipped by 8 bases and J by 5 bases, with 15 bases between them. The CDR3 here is CASRRERPETQYF. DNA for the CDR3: TGTGCCAGCCGGAGGGAGCGACCGGAGACCCAGTACTTC.

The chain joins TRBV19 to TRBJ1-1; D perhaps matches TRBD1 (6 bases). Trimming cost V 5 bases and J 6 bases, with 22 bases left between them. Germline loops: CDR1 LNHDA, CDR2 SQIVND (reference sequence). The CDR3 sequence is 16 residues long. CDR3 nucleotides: TGTGCCAGTAGTCGACGGTACAACAGGGTCCAACCTGAAGCTTTCTTT. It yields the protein CASSRRYNRVQPEAFF.

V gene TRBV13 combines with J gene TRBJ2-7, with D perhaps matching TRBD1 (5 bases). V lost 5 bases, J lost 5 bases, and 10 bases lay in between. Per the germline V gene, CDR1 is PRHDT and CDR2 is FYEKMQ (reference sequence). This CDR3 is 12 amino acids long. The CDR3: CASSQGVDEQYF. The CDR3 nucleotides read TGTGCCAGCAGCCAGGGTGTGGACGAGCAGTACTTC.

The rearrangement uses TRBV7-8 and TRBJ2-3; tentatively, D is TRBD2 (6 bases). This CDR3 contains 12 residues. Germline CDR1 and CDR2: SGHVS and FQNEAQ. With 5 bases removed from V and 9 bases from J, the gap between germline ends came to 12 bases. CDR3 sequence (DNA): TGTGCCAGCAGCCACCCGGAGGGAACGCAGTATTTT. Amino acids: CASSHPEGTQYF. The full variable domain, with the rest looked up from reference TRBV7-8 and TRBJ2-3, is GAGVSQSPRYKVAKRGQDVALRCDPISGHVSLFWYQQALGQGPEFLTYFQNEAQLDKSGLPSDRFFAERPEGSVSTLKIQRTQQEDSAVYLCASSHPEGTQYFGPGTRLTVL.

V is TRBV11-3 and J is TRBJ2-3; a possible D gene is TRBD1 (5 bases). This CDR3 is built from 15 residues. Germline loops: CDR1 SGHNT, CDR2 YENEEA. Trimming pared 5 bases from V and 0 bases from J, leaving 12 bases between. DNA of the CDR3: TGTGCCAGCAGCCCCGAGGCAGGGAGCACAGATACGCAGTATTTT. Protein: CASSPEAGSTDTQYF. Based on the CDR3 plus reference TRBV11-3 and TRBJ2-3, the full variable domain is EAGVVQSPRYKIIEKKQPVAFWCNPISGHNTLYWYLQNLGQGPELLIRYENEEAVDDSQLPKDRFSAERLKGVDSTLKIQPAELGDSAVYLCASSPEAGSTDTQYFGPGTRLTVL.

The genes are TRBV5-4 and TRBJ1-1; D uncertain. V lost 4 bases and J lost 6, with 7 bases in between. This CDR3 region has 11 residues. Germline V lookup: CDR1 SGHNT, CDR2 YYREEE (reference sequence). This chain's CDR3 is CASSGESEAFF. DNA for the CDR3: TGTGCCAGCAGCGGGGAGTCTGAAGCTTTCTTT.

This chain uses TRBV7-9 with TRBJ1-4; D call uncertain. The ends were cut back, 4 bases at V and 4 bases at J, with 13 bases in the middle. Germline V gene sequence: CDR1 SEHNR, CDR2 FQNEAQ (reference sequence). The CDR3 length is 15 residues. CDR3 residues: CASSSARRDNEKLFF. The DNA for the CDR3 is TGTGCCAGCAGCTCAGCAAGACGGGATAATGAAAAACTGTTTTTT.

The CDR3 is CASSFSGEETQYF. CDR3 nucleotides: TGTGCCAGCAGCTTTAGCGGGGAAGAGACCCAGTACTTC. The rearrangement uses TRBV7-6 and TRBJ2-5; 8 bases align to TRBD2. V shed 3 bases and J 3 bases; nucleotides not matched to a gene: 0. The CDR3 totals 13 residues. In germline, CDR1 is SGHVS, CDR2 FNYEAQ.

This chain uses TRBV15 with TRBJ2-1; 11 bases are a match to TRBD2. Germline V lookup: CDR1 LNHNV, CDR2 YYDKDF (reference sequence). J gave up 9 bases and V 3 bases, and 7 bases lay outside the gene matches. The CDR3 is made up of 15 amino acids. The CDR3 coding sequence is TGTGCCACCAGCAGGACTAGCGGGGAGATCGGTGAGCAGTTCTTC. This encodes CATSRTSGEIGEQFF.

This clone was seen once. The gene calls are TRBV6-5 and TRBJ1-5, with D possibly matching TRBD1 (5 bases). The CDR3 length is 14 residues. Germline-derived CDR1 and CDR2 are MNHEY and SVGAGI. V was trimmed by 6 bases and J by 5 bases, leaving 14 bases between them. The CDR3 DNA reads TGTGCCAGCAGCCCCGACAGAGGATATCAGCCCCAGCATTTT. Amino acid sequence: CASSPDRGYQPQHF.

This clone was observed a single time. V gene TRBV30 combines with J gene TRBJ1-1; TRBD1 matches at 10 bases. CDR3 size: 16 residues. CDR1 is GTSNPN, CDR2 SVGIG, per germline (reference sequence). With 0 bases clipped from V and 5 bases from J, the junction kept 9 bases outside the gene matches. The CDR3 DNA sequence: TGTGCCTGGAGTGTAGGACAGGGGGAATGGAGAACTGAAGCTTTCTTT. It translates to CAWSVGQGEWRTEAFF.

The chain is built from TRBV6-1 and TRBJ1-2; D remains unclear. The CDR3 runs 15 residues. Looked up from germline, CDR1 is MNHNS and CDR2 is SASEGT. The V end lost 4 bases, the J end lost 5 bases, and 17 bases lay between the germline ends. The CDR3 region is CASSVNGVGGYGYTF. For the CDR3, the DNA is TGTGCCAGCAGTGTGAACGGGGTTGGAGGGTATGGCTACACCTTC.

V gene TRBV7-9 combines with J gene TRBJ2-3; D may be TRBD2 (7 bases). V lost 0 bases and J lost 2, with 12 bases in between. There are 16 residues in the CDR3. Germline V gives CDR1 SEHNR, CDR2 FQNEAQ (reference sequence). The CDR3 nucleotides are TGTGCCAGCAGCTTAGCGAGGGCGGGGGCCACAGATACGCAGTATTTT. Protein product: CASSLARAGATDTQYF. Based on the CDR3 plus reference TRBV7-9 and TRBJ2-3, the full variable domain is DTGVSQNPRHKITKRGQNVTFRCDPISEHNRLYWYRQTLGQGPEFLTYFQNEAQLEKSRLLSDRFSAERPKGSFSTLEIQRTEQGDSAMYLCASSLARAGATDTQYFGPGTRLTVL.

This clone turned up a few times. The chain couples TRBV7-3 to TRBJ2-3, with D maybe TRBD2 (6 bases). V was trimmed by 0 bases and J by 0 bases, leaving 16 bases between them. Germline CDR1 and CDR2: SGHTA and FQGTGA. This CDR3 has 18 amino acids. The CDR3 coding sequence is TGTGCCAGCAGCTTAACCCAGTCTGGTGCGGGGAGCACAGATACGCAGTATTTT. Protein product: CASSLTQSGAGSTDTQYF.

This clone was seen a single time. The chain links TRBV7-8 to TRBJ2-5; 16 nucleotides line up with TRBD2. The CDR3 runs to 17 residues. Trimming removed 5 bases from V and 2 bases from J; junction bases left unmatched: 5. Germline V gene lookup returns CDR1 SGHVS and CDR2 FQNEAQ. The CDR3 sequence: CASSPGLAGGSQETQYF. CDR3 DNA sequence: TGTGCCAGCAGCCCGGGACTAGCGGGGGGGTCTCAAGAGACCCAGTACTTC.